This TCR beta chain comes out of a study of CD8+ T cells in alopecia areata. Study-level points and caveats: Lesional scalp displayed greater clonality than normal scalp, most notably in alopecia totalis/universalis.

The study team obtained lesional scalp punch biopsies and peripheral blood from alopecia areata patients. Turning to this clone: What it recognizes is unknown.

After isolation, RNA underwent reverse transcription to generate cDNA as the sequencing template. Data came from immunoSEQ multiplex PCR; TCRdb stores just in-frame clones and leaves some out. The data hold some 180,000 clones, with roughly 59% observed a single time. The CDR3 consists of 11 residues. Germline V gene data show CDR1 as DFQATT and CDR2 as SNEGSKA (reference sequence). V was shortened by 5 bases and J by 2 bases, with 6 bases between the two germline ends. The starting material was CD4+ T cells sorted from blood, obtained at week 0. The gene calls are TRBV20-1 and TRBJ1-2; no definite D call. The TCR originated in a human donor with alopecia areata. CDR3 in amino acids: CSAVANYGYTF. CDR3 nucleotide sequence: TGCAGTGCTGTTGCCAACTATGGCTACACCTTC.